These 24 T cell receptor beta chains originate from one sample sequenced in a study of low-dose radiotherapy and immunotherapy resistance in tumors. Time point denoted: before trial treatment. First-strand cDNA used TRAV- and TRBV-specific primers, covering alpha and beta chains. A roughly 22-cycle PCR with a constant-region primer and V-primer adapter amplified TCRs. TCRdb recomputed calls from the reads with MiXCR, one row per CDR3 protein. Altogether around 69,000 distinct CDR3 sequences are present, roughly 31% being singletons, with the ten largest covering more than 9.5%. This material consisted of PBMCs, taken before treatment. All receptors derive from a female donor with ovarian cancer.

This clonotype was picked up many times. The genes are TRBV9 and TRBJ2-1; 8 bases align to TRBD2. This CDR3 is built from 15 residues. The ends lost 3 bases at V and 9 bases at J; junction bases unmatched: 11. Germline V gene sequence: CDR1 SGDLS, CDR2 YYNGEE. As DNA, the CDR3 is TGTGCCAGCAGCGCCCCGGGACTAGGGCGTAGTGAGCAGTTCTTC. Amino acid sequence: CASSAPGLGRSEQFF.

This sequence joins TRBV28 and TRBJ2-3; D unresolved. The CDR3 is 12 residues long. Germline V gene data show CDR1 as MDHEN and CDR2 as SYDVKM. Trimming shortened V by 7 bases and J by 1 base, and 6 bases separated the two germline ends. CDR3 sequence: CASTRGTDTQYF. The CDR3 DNA is TGTGCCAGCACCCGAGGCACAGATACGCAGTATTTT.

The count of this clonotype is one. A single base is all that separates this from a far larger clone, so a read error is likely. V gene TRBV27 combines with J gene TRBJ2-1, with D possibly being TRBD2 (7 bases). Deletions cut 0 bases from V and 10 bases from J, with 19 bases between. Germline V gene sequence: CDR1 MNHEY, CDR2 SMNVEV (reference sequence). CDR3 length equals 16 residues. The CDR3 sequence is CASSLSTGGLSYEQFF. The CDR3 DNA follows: TGTGCCAGCAGTTTATCGACGGGGGGCCTCTCCTACGAGCAGTTCTTC.

A remark on this clonotype: This sequence is one base from a far larger clone and is likely a read error. The chain carries TRBV4-3 and TRBJ2-4; D gene unclear. The V and J ends lost 4 bases and 0 bases respectively, with 22 bases between them. The CDR3 extends over 19 amino acids. CDR1 is LGHNA and CDR2 is YSLEER in the germline V gene. CDR3 nucleotides: TGCGCCAGCAGCCCCCCTACCAATACAGTGATACTAGCCAAAAACATTCAGTACTTC. This translates into CASSPPTNTVILAKNIQYF.

This clonotype has a count of ten or more. The chain recombines TRBV7-2 with TRBJ2-1, with 9 bases aligning to TRBD1. This CDR3 has 18 residues. The germline V gene has CDR1 SGHTA and CDR2 FQGNSA. J gave up 6 bases and V 1 base, and 13 bases lay outside the gene matches. Here the CDR3 reads CASSLVPPPGQGRNEQFF. In DNA, the CDR3 is TGTGCCAGCAGCTTAGTCCCGCCGCCGGGACAGGGTCGCAATGAGCAGTTCTTC. The whole variable domain, filled in from reference TRBV7-2 and TRBJ2-1, reads GAGVSQSPSNKVTEKGKDVELRCDPISGHTALYWYRQSLGQGLEFLIYFQGNSAPDKSGLPSDRFSAERTGGSVSTLTIQRTQQEDSAVYLCASSLVPPPGQGRNEQFFGPGTRLTVL.

This clonotype has ten or more counts. The chain has TRBV29-1 and TRBJ2-7, with 7 bases aligning to TRBD2. V shed 0 bases, J shed 7 bases, and the junction held 3 bases outside the gene matches. The germline CDR1 and CDR2 sequences are SQVTM and ANQGSEA. CDR3 size: 12 residues. CDR3 nucleotide sequence: TGCAGCGTTGAAGAGGGGGGGGAGGAGCAGTACTTC. Translating it yields CSVEEGGEEQYF.

This clonotype has a count of ten or more. This chain uses TRBV29-1 with TRBJ2-7; D ambiguous. From germline, CDR1 is SQVTM and CDR2 ANQGSEA. This CDR3 contains 14 residues. V lost 5 bases and J lost 0, with 14 bases in between. CDR3 in DNA: TGCAGCGTTTTGGTGCCGTCAAACTCCTACGAGCAGTACTTC. It yields the protein CSVLVPSNSYEQYF.

A note on this clonotype: One base separates it from a far larger clone, so it is likely a read error. The conserved closing phenylalanine or tryptophan is absent in this CDR3, likely reflecting a read error. The J gene is TRBJ2-3, the V gene TRBV19; TRBD2 is a possible D gene (5 bases). The CDR3 is 15 amino acids. The V end was cut by 9 bases, the J end by 0 bases, with 16 bases between. Germline CDR1 and CDR2: LNHDA and SQIVND (reference sequence). The CDR3 reads CASSEAPGSTDTQYS. The DNA of the CDR3 is TGTGCCAGCAGTGAAGCCCCGGGGAGCACAGATACGCAGTATTCT.

The chain combines TRBV20-1 with TRBJ2-2; 10 bases fit TRBD2. V was pared by 4 bases and J by 5 bases, with 4 bases of the junction left unmatched. The germline gives CDR1 DFQATT, CDR2 SNEGSKA (reference sequence). The CDR3 totals 14 residues. The CDR3 sequence is CSATPAGGTGELFF. CDR3 DNA: TGCAGTGCTACCCCAGCGGGAGGGACCGGGGAGCTGTTTTTT.

In this sample, this clonotype turned up many times. The chain recombines TRBV24-1 with TRBJ2-3; D tentatively reads TRBD1 or TRBD2 (5 bases each). The V end lost 9 bases, the J end lost 6 bases, and 18 bases lay between the germline ends. The CDR3 covers 14 residues. Germline V CDR1 and CDR2: KGHDR, SFDVKD. CDR3 DNA: TGTGCCACCCGTGGTGGGACCTCCCGGGATACGCAGTATTTT. Translating it yields CATRGGTSRDTQYF.

Many counts were recorded for this clonotype. The chain combines TRBV4-3 with TRBJ2-3, with 10 bases lining up with TRBD2. CDR1 and CDR2 (germline): LGHNA, YSLEER. The CDR3 loop spans 17 amino acids. V shed 0 bases, J shed 2 bases, and the junction held 5 bases outside the gene matches. DNA for the CDR3: TGCGCCAGCAGCCAAGAGGTAGCGGGAGGTCCCACAGATACGCAGTATTTT. It codes for CASSQEVAGGPTDTQYF.

This rearrangement joins TRBV29-1 to TRBJ1-1; D possibly corresponds to TRBD1 (5 bases). The CDR3 is 10 amino acids. V dropped 4 bases and J dropped 8 bases, with 8 bases sitting between them. The germline CDR1 and CDR2 sequences are SQVTM and ANQGSEA. This chain's CDR3 is CSVVRTEAFF. The CDR3, as DNA: TGCAGCGTTGTCAGGACAGAAGCTTTCTTT.

This clonotype was counted many times. The junction departs from germline at one end; a sequencing error may be responsible. The CDR3 reads CSAGLAHF. The CDR3 coding sequence is TGCAGTGCGGGACTAGCGCACTTC. The chain carries TRBV20-1 and TRBJ2-5; 10 nucleotides agree with TRBD2. Per the germline V gene, CDR1 is DFQATT and CDR2 is SNEGSKA (reference sequence). The CDR3 is 8 amino acids.

This clonotype appeared a few times. V and J are TRBV6-8 and TRBJ1-6; maybe TRBD1 (5 bases). Germline V lookup: CDR1 MNHGY, CDR2 SAAAGT. The V and J ends lost 4 bases and 7 bases respectively, with 11 bases between them. This CDR3 comprises 14 residues. CDR3: CASSSRGGNSPLHF. Written as DNA, the CDR3 is TGTGCCAGCAGTTCACGGGGGGGAAATTCACCCCTCCACTTT.

This clonotype was picked up many times. The CDR3 DNA reads TGTGCCAGCAGCTTAGTAGGGGATACCTACGAGCAGTACTTC. Translated, it gives CASSLVGDTYEQYF. The chain carries TRBV11-2 and TRBJ2-7; the D gene is possibly TRBD1 (5 bases). This CDR3 is 14 amino acids long. Trimming stripped 1 base from V and 2 bases from J, with 9 bases between. Germline V gene data show CDR1 as SGHAT and CDR2 as FQNNGV.

The table lists this clonotype with many counts. The genes are TRBV7-2 and TRBJ2-5; D is perhaps TRBD2 (6 bases). The CDR3 sequence is 15 residues long. V was pared by 5 bases and J by 0 bases, with 13 bases between. Germline V lookup: CDR1 SGHTA, CDR2 FQGNSA. The CDR3 is CASSPLLANQETQYF. Here the CDR3 DNA reads TGTGCCAGCAGCCCTCTACTAGCAAACCAAGAGACCCAGTACTTC.

The chain couples TRBV28 to TRBJ2-1; TRBD1 agrees at 9 bases. In germline, CDR1 is MDHEN, CDR2 SYDVKM. This CDR3 contains 16 residues. With 0 bases clipped from V and 9 bases from J, the junction kept 9 bases outside the gene matches. In nucleotides, the CDR3 is TGTGCCAGCAGTTTATGGGGGACAGGGAATTTGGGTGAGCAGTTCTTC. Amino acid sequence: CASSLWGTGNLGEQFF. The full variable domain, with the rest looked up from reference TRBV28 and TRBJ2-1, is DVKVTQSSRYLVKRTGEKVFLECVQDMDHENMFWYRQDPGLGLRLIYFSYDVKMKEKGDIPEGYSVSREKKERFSLILESASTNQTSMYLCASSLWGTGNLGEQFFGPGTRLTVL.

This clonotype was seen repeatedly, ten times or more. The chain carries TRBV4-1 and TRBJ1-4, with 7 bases fitting TRBD1. Germline lookup yields CDR1 MGHRA and CDR2 YSYEKL. CDR3 length: 14 amino acids. The ends lost 3 bases at V and 13 bases at J; junction bases unmatched: 11. The CDR3 region is CASSQPDRLGRLFF. CDR3 nucleotides: TGCGCCAGCAGCCAGCCGGACAGGCTAGGGAGACTGTTTTTT.

This clonotype was recorded at least ten times. V and J are TRBV7-2 and TRBJ1-2, with 9 bases lining up with TRBD1. V shed 5 bases and J 8 bases; nucleotides not matched to a gene: 9. Looked up from germline, CDR1 is SGHTA and CDR2 is FQGNSA. The CDR3 contains 14 residues. Written as DNA, the CDR3 is TGTGCCAGCAGCCTAGGACAGGGGAAAAAAGGCTACACCTTC. Protein product: CASSLGQGKKGYTF. Full variable domain (rest looked up from reference TRBV7-2 and TRBJ1-2): GAGVSQSPSNKVTEKGKDVELRCDPISGHTALYWYRQSLGQGLEFLIYFQGNSAPDKSGLPSDRFSAERTGGSVSTLTIQRTQQEDSAVYLCASSLGQGKKGYTFGSGTRLTVV.

The gene calls are TRBV5-1 and TRBJ2-1; possible D gene TRBD2, 5 bases. Germline assignment: CDR1 SGHRS and CDR2 YFSETQ. The CDR3 runs 15 residues. V lost 5 bases and J lost 0, with 12 bases in between. The CDR3: CASRAEVFSYNEQFF. The CDR3 coding sequence is TGCGCCAGCAGGGCGGAGGTTTTCTCCTACAATGAGCAGTTCTTC.

This clonotype has ten or more counts. This rearrangement joins TRBV5-1 to TRBJ2-2; no reliable D call. The CDR3 covers 14 residues. Germline V CDR1 and CDR2: SGHRS, YFSETQ. V gave up 0 bases and J gave up 2 bases, with 5 bases separating them. CDR3 bases: TGCGCCAGCAGCTTGGGCTCAAACACCGGGGAGCTGTTTTTT. Amino acid sequence: CASSLGSNTGELFF.

This clonotype was observed many times. V and J are TRBV5-1 and TRBJ2-1; 10 bases are shared with TRBD1. Germline lookup yields CDR1 SGHRS and CDR2 YFSETQ. The CDR3 is made up of 13 amino acids. The junction had 3 bases not matched to a gene; V was cut back by 5 bases and J by 7 bases. The CDR3 sequence is CASRRTGGNEQFF. For the CDR3, the DNA is TGCGCCAGCAGGAGGACAGGGGGGAATGAGCAGTTCTTC.

As for this clonotype: Sequence at one end of the junction differs from germline and may be a read error. The chain links TRBV12-3 or TRBV12-4 to TRBJ2-1, with a weak D call TRBD2 (7 bases). The CDR3 totals 15 residues. The CDR3 is CASRLGGGQYNEQFF. The DNA for the CDR3 is TGTGCCAGCAGATTAGGGGGGGGGCAGTACAATGAGCAGTTCTTC.

This clonotype was picked up many times. This chain connects TRBV29-1 to TRBJ2-3; D call uncertain. Germline lookup yields CDR1 SQVTM and CDR2 ANQGSEA. This CDR3 spans 12 amino acids. The V end lost 3 bases, the J end lost 2 bases, and 6 bases lay between the germline ends. CDR3 protein: CSVDLATDTQYF. As DNA, the CDR3 is TGCAGCGTTGATTTGGCCACAGATACGCAGTATTTT.